This TCR beta chain was captured in a study of blood T cell repertoires in COVID-19. The overall study: Sources were T cells, B-cell-depleted T cells, or PBMCs; the material itself was cDNA or gDNA.

The authors' processing: Reference gene primers were amplified, and this amplification served to estimate nucleated cell counts. Repertoires were generated with immunoSEQ multiplex PCR, while TCRdb's copy carries only in-frame clones and drops some. The V and J calls and clone size are taken from that table; D and trimming were inferred from the DNA. The sample lists about 18,000 clones, roughly 82% occurring once. Trimming left V 3 bases short and J 4 bases short, with 16 bases between. The CDR3 length is 15 residues. Per the germline V gene, CDR1 is GTSNPN and CDR2 is SVGIG (reference sequence). Seattle patients were enrolled during active infection and followed longitudinally.

Material for sequencing was peripheral blood. The chain couples TRBV30 to TRBJ1-3, with D maybe TRBD1 (5 bases). The sequence was obtained from a man between 65 and 85 years old with COVID-19, enrolled during active disease. CDR3 loop: CAWRRRAGNGNTIYF. Written as DNA, the CDR3 is TGTGCCTGGAGAAGGAGGGCAGGGAACGGAAACACCATATATTTT.